This entry lists 25 T cell receptor beta chains sequenced from one sample in a study of cytomegalovirus exposure and HLA in healthy donors. PCR primers comprised 60 Vbeta and 13 Jbeta primers. Profiling relied on immunoSEQ multiplex PCR, and the TCRdb table lists in-frame clones only, not all of them. The sample holds around 190,000 clones; around nine tenths are singletons and the top ten take approximately 1.7%. The specimen sequenced was PBMCs. Receptors were obtained from a woman under 30 in good health and CMV-seronegative.

V and J are TRBV7-9 and TRBJ2-5, with D possibly matching TRBD2 (6 bases). CDR1 is SEHNR, CDR2 FQNEAQ, per germline (reference sequence). The CDR3 loop spans 15 amino acids. Deletions cut 1 base from V and 5 bases from J, with 14 bases between. In DNA form, the CDR3 reads TGTGCCAGCAGCTTAGGGGGGGTCAGAGCGGAGACCCAGTACTTC. Translation: CASSLGGVRAETQYF.

The genes are TRBV5-5 and TRBJ1-5, with a tentative D call TRBD1 (5 bases). The germline gives CDR1 SGHKS, CDR2 YYEKEE (reference sequence). V was clipped by 0 bases and J by 1 base, with 11 bases between them. The CDR3 is made up of 16 amino acids. The CDR3 nucleotides are TGTGCCAGCAGCTTGGCGGGGGGGTTGAGCAATCAGCCCCAGCATTTT. Its translation: CASSLAGGLSNQPQHF.

A single count supports this clone. The chain has TRBV9 and TRBJ2-5, with TRBD2 matching over 12 bases. Germline trimming cut 2 bases from V and 5 bases from J; bases unmatched to any gene: 7. This CDR3 contains 16 residues. CDR1 is SGDLS and CDR2 is YYNGEE in the germline V gene. This CDR3 reads CASSVGLAGSWETQYF. DNA of the CDR3: TGTGCCAGCAGCGTTGGACTAGCGGGGAGCTGGGAGACCCAGTACTTC.

Comments on this clone: The junction departs from the called germline gene at one end, perhaps through a read error. V gene TRBV10-3 combines with J gene TRBJ2-7; 9 nucleotides agree with TRBD1. The germline gives CDR1 ENHRY, CDR2 SYGVKD. The CDR3 sequence is 12 residues long. Here the CDR3 reads CAISESMGQGSF. The CDR3, as DNA: TGTGCCATCAGTGAGTCCATGGGACAGGGATCCTTC.

The chain is built from TRBV11-2 and TRBJ2-7, with D perhaps matching TRBD2 (6 bases). Germline CDR1 and CDR2: SGHAT and FQNNGV. The CDR3 is 15 amino acids. Trimming pared 5 bases from V and 0 bases from J, leaving 14 bases between. The CDR3 region has the DNA TGTGCCAGCAGCCCGGGACTCACCAGCTCCTACGAGCAGTACTTC. Protein sequence: CASSPGLTSSYEQYF.

CDR3 loop: CASTFRQGHTEAFF. The CDR3 bases are TGTGCCAGCACCTTCAGACAGGGCCACACTGAAGCTTTCTTT. The chain is built from TRBV28 and TRBJ1-1; 7 positions agree with TRBD1. Germline V CDR1 and CDR2: MDHEN, SYDVKM. This CDR3 region has 14 residues. The J segment lost 3 bases and the V segment lost 7 bases, leaving 8 bases of the junction unmatched.

The chain recombines TRBV19 with TRBJ1-5, with D possibly TRBD1 on 6 matching bases. Between the trimmed V and J ends, which lost 6 bases and 2 bases, there was a span of 17 bases. Germline lookup yields CDR1 LNHDA and CDR2 SQIVND (reference sequence). The CDR3 spans 16 residues. The CDR3 region has the DNA TGTGCCAGTAGACGAGGGGGGGCTAGGGGCAATCAGCCCCAGCATTTT. Its translation: CASRRGGARGNQPQHF.

This chain joins TRBV27 and TRBJ1-1, with TRBD1 matching 10 bases. With 0 bases clipped from V and 4 bases from J, the junction kept 2 bases outside the gene matches. This CDR3 is built from 15 residues. Germline-derived CDR1 and CDR2 are MNHEY and SMNVEV (reference sequence). The CDR3 DNA sequence: TGTGCCAGCAGTTTATCGGGACAGGGGTTCACTGAAGCTTTCTTT. Amino acid sequence: CASSLSGQGFTEAFF.

V is TRBV30 and J is TRBJ2-7, with a tentative D call TRBD2 (5 bases). V lost 1 base and J lost 4, with 11 bases in between. The germline CDR1 and CDR2 sequences are GTSNPN and SVGIG (reference sequence). This CDR3 has 13 residues. The CDR3 loop reads CAWSAGTEYEQYF. The CDR3 bases are TGTGCCTGGAGTGCGGGAACGGAATACGAGCAGTACTTC.

The J gene is TRBJ1-4, the V gene TRBV19, with D tentatively TRBD1 (5 bases). The CDR3 is made up of 13 amino acids. Germline V lookup: CDR1 LNHDA, CDR2 SQIVND (reference sequence). Trimming shortened V by 8 bases and J by 2 bases, and 9 bases separated the two germline ends. CDR3 region: CASSRQTNEKLFF. The CDR3 nucleotides read TGTGCCAGTTCCCGACAGACTAATGAAAAACTGTTTTTT.

The chain links TRBV6-1 to TRBJ1-1, with D tentatively TRBD1 (5 bases). The CDR3 spans 13 residues. The ends were cut back, 6 bases at V and 8 bases at J, with 16 bases in the middle. Germline-derived CDR1 and CDR2 are MNHNS and SASEGT. DNA of the CDR3: TGTGCCAGCAGGTACAGGCTCCGTATGGAAGCTTTCTTT. Translation: CASRYRLRMEAFF.

The V and J genes are TRBV19 and TRBJ1-1; D remains ambiguous. CDR3 length: 12 amino acids. Germline V CDR1 and CDR2: LNHDA, SQIVND (reference sequence). The ends were cut back, 6 bases at V and 2 bases at J, with 7 bases in the middle. The CDR3 region is CASRRRNTEAFF. In DNA form, the CDR3 reads TGTGCCAGTAGGCGCCGAAACACTGAAGCTTTCTTT.

The genes are TRBV9 and TRBJ2-3; TRBD2 matches at 11 bases. V shed 4 bases, J shed 4 bases, and the junction held 8 bases outside the gene matches. This CDR3 contains 16 residues. Per germline, CDR1 SGDLS and CDR2 YYNGEE. The CDR3 loop reads CASSLPGTSGADTQYF. The CDR3 DNA sequence: TGTGCCAGCAGCTTGCCCGGGACTAGCGGCGCAGATACGCAGTATTTT.

This clone has only a few counts. The genes are TRBV19 and TRBJ2-5, with 7 bases identical to TRBD2. CDR3 length equals 13 residues. Per germline, CDR1 LNHDA and CDR2 SQIVND (reference sequence). The V gene end was trimmed by 10 bases and the J gene end by 4 bases; junction bases not matched to a gene: 9. CDR3 in amino acids: CATSEVAGETQYF. In DNA form, the CDR3 reads TGTGCCACCTCGGAGGTAGCGGGAGAGACCCAGTACTTC.

V gene TRBV11-1 combines with J gene TRBJ1-3, with unresolved D. The germline gives CDR1 SGHAT, CDR2 FQDESV (reference sequence). The V and J ends lost 4 bases and 2 bases respectively, with 9 bases between them. The length of the CDR3 is 14 residues. The CDR3, as DNA: TGTGCCAGCAGCTCCAGAGGAACTGGAAACACCATATATTTT. This translates into CASSSRGTGNTIYF.

The chain combines TRBV19 with TRBJ2-7, with 7 bases matching TRBD1. Losses at the gene ends were 1 base for V and 3 bases for J; bases not matched to a gene: 6. CDR1 and CDR2 (germline): LNHDA, SQIVND (reference sequence). The CDR3 extends over 15 amino acids. The CDR3 nucleotides read TGTGCCAGTAGTATAGCACAGGGGTCGGTCTACGAGCAGTACTTC. Translating it yields CASSIAQGSVYEQYF. Combining the CDR3 with reference TRBV19 and TRBJ2-7 gives the whole variable domain DGGITQSPKYLFRKEGQNVTLSCEQNLNHDAMYWYRQDPGQGLRLIYYSQIVNDFQKGDIAEGYSVSREKKESFPLTVTSAQKNPTAFYLCASSIAQGSVYEQYFGPGTRLTVT.

This chain's CDR3 is CASSSGLAGGGAKNIQYF. CDR3 DNA: TGTGCCAGCAGCTCGGGACTAGCGGGAGGTGGGGCCAAAAACATTCAGTACTTC. V gene TRBV11-3 combines with J gene TRBJ2-4; 15 positions agree with TRBD2. Trimming removed 4 bases from V and 1 base from J; junction bases left unmatched: 5. The CDR3 runs 18 residues. Germline CDR1 SGHNT, CDR2 YENEEA.

The V and J genes are TRBV6-5 and TRBJ1-6, with a tentative D call TRBD1 (6 bases). CDR1 is MNHEY and CDR2 is SVGAGI in the germline V gene. The CDR3 is 15 residues long. V lost 0 bases and J lost 8, with 11 bases in between. The CDR3 sequence: CASSYSMGAHSPLHF. In DNA, the CDR3 is TGTGCCAGCAGTTACTCTATGGGGGCGCATTCACCCCTCCACTTT.

V and J are TRBV4-2 and TRBJ1-1; D perhaps matches TRBD1 (5 bases). Germline V lookup: CDR1 LGHNA, CDR2 YNFKEQ. V was shortened by 0 bases and J by 10 bases, with 27 bases between the two germline ends. This CDR3 contains 18 residues. The CDR3 sequence: CASSQENLRGMYAHPAFF. DNA of the CDR3: TGTGCCAGCAGCCAAGAAAATCTTCGGGGGATGTACGCTCATCCAGCTTTCTTT.

The V and J genes are TRBV19 and TRBJ1-1; 9 positions match TRBD1. Unmatched junction bases numbered 16, after V lost 6 bases and J lost 5 bases. There are 17 residues in the CDR3. Germline V CDR1 and CDR2: LNHDA, SQIVND (reference sequence). Here the CDR3 DNA reads TGTGCCAGTAGCGACCCCCGGGCGGGACAGGGAGGGACTGAAGCTTTCTTT. The encoded protein is CASSDPRAGQGGTEAFF. The whole variable domain, filled in from reference TRBV19 and TRBJ1-1, reads DGGITQSPKYLFRKEGQNVTLSCEQNLNHDAMYWYRQDPGQGLRLIYYSQIVNDFQKGDIAEGYSVSREKKESFPLTVTSAQKNPTAFYLCASSDPRAGQGGTEAFFGQGTRLTVV.

The rearrangement joins TRBV7-3 to TRBJ2-2, with 7 bases matching TRBD2. Germline V gene lookup returns CDR1 SGHTA and CDR2 FQGTGA. Germline trimming cut 5 bases from V and 7 bases from J; bases unmatched to any gene: 13. This CDR3 contains 16 residues. The CDR3 DNA sequence: TGTGCCAGCAGCAGCGGGGTCGGGGTGGAGGACGGGGAGCTGTTTTTT. Translation gives CASSSGVGVEDGELFF.

The chain joins TRBV10-3 to TRBJ2-1; 16 bases match TRBD2. Germline trimming cut 6 bases from V and 8 bases from J; bases unmatched to any gene: 4. Germline V lookup: CDR1 ENHRY, CDR2 SYGVKD. The CDR3 spans 15 residues. CDR3 coding DNA: TGTGCCATCAGGGGACTAGCGGGAGGGCCACATGAGCAGTTCTTC. Its translation is CAIRGLAGGPHEQFF.

This CDR3 is CAWSHTSGRQPQHF. CDR3 DNA sequence: TGTGCCTGGAGCCATACTAGCGGGAGGCAGCCCCAGCATTTT. This chain joins TRBV30 and TRBJ1-5, with D hard to call. Deletions cut 3 bases from V and 7 bases from J, with 16 bases between. There are 14 residues in the CDR3. The germline V gene encodes CDR1 GTSNPN and CDR2 SVGIG (reference sequence).

The rearrangement uses TRBV4-1 and TRBJ2-5; 7 nucleotides agree with TRBD1. TRBJ2-7 matches the DNA end more closely, so the J call is doubtful. Germline V CDR1 and CDR2: MGHRA, YSYEKL. CDR3 length: 15 residues. CDR3 sequence reads: CASSQTGEPPYEQYF. The CDR3 DNA sequence: TGCGCCAGCAGCCAAACAGGGGAACCCCCCTACGAGCAGTACTTC.

The chain carries TRBV30 and TRBJ2-2; no clear D gene. Trimming cost V 2 bases and J 2 bases, with 3 bases left between them. Germline V gene sequence: CDR1 GTSNPN, CDR2 SVGIG (reference sequence). CDR3 size: 12 residues. The DNA of the CDR3 is TGTGCCTGGAGTATAAACACCGGGGAGCTGTTTTTT. Amino acids: CAWSINTGELFF.